Presented here are 16 T cell receptor beta chains from one specimen sequenced in a study of Ad26.COV2.S vaccination and SARS-CoV-2 variants. Only in-frame clones appear in the TCRdb table, and some are missing; sequencing was by immunoSEQ multiplex PCR. Among around 450,000 clones listed, 89% were seen once. Treatment described: some 19 received Ad26.COV2.S at low or high dose, single or two shots; roughly 5 received placebo; per-sample allocation not given. Specimens were obtained on day 63 following the first vaccine or placebo injection. Specimen: peripheral blood, collected in a trial of Ad26.COV2.S vaccine versus placebo. Receptor source: a person between 18 and 65 years old who received the Ad26.COV2.S COVID-19 vaccine or a placebo.

This clone was observed a single time. The V and J genes are TRBV18 and TRBJ2-1; 14 bases map to TRBD2. Germline V gene lookup returns CDR1 KGHSH and CDR2 LQKENI. This CDR3 contains 15 residues. The ends lost 6 bases at V and 9 bases at J; junction bases unmatched: 7. Written as DNA, the CDR3 is TGTGCCAGCTCGGGAAGACTAGCGGGAGGGGTTGAGCAGTTCTTC. It yields the protein CASSGRLAGGVEQFF.

V gene TRBV12-3 or TRBV12-4 combines with J gene TRBJ1-2; perhaps TRBD1 as D (5 bases). V lost 3 bases to trimming and J lost 4 bases, with 9 bases between them. The CDR3 covers 13 residues. As DNA, the CDR3 is TGTGCCAGCAGTTTTGCAGGGAGCTATGGCTACACCTTC. Translating gives CASSFAGSYGYTF.

The chain recombines TRBV5-1 with TRBJ2-5; D not certain. The CDR3 contains 12 residues. Germline V lookup: CDR1 SGHRS, CDR2 YFSETQ. V lost 3 bases and J 5 bases, leaving 8 bases between the germline ends. The CDR3 reads CASSSQWETQYF. CDR3 coding DNA: TGCGCCAGCAGCTCACAGTGGGAGACCCAGTACTTC.

Concerning this clone: Distinct nucleotide sequences in the sample also encode this CDR3. This chain links TRBV7-9 with TRBJ2-1; 8 positions agree with TRBD2. Germline V lookup: CDR1 SEHNR, CDR2 FQNEAQ (reference sequence). V lost 4 bases and J lost 0; bases outside the gene matches: 5. This CDR3 is 16 amino acids long. DNA for the CDR3: TGTGCCAGCAGCTCAACTAGCGGAAGCTCCTACAATGAGCAGTTCTTC. It yields the protein CASSSTSGSSYNEQFF.

This chain joins TRBV3-1 (or the pseudogene TRBV3-2) and TRBJ2-5, with 10 bases that match TRBD1. CDR1 and CDR2 (germline): LGHDT, YNNKEL (reference sequence). The junction had 4 bases not matched to a gene; V was cut back by 1 base and J by 5 bases. The length of the CDR3 is 15 residues. Here the CDR3 reads CASSQAGTGVETQYF. In DNA form, the CDR3 reads TGTGCCAGCAGCCAAGCCGGGACAGGGGTCGAGACCCAGTACTTC.

The chain joins TRBV29-1 to TRBJ2-3; D gene unclear. The germline V gene encodes CDR1 SQVTM and CDR2 ANQGSEA. This CDR3 has 13 residues. The ends were cut back, 7 bases at V and 4 bases at J, with 15 bases in the middle. CDR3 sequence reads: CSGLAGLADTQYF. For the CDR3, the DNA is TGCAGCGGGTTAGCCGGTTTAGCAGATACGCAGTATTTT.

The V and J genes are TRBV14 and TRBJ1-2, with TRBD1 identical over 8 bases. The CDR3 sequence is 14 residues long. Germline CDR1 reads SGHDN; CDR2 reads FVKESK. The junction had 4 bases not matched to a gene; V was cut back by 4 bases and J by 3 bases. The CDR3 spells CASSPGGWYYGYTF. The CDR3 nucleotides read TGTGCCAGCAGCCCAGGGGGCTGGTACTATGGCTACACCTTC.

The chain uses TRBV6-5 and TRBJ1-2; perhaps TRBD1 as D (5 bases). The germline V and J ends were trimmed by 2 bases and 4 bases, with 14 bases remaining between them. Looked up from germline, CDR1 is MNHEY and CDR2 is SVGAGI. CDR3 length equals 15 residues. As DNA, the CDR3 is TGTGCCAGCAGTTACGCCCCCGACAGCCTCTATGGCTACACCTTC. It yields the protein CASSYAPDSLYGYTF.

This clone was seen once. The V gene is TRBV27, the J gene TRBJ2-2, with TRBD2 matching 7 bases. The CDR3 runs to 15 residues. Per germline, CDR1 MNHEY and CDR2 SMNVEV (reference sequence). J lost 4 bases, V lost 5 bases, and 7 bases had no gene match. The CDR3 nucleotides read TGTGCCAGCAGTCCCCTCGGGGGGTCCACCGGGGAGCTGTTTTTT. It translates to CASSPLGGSTGELFF.

This chain links TRBV6-5 with TRBJ1-1; no definite D call. The CDR3 sequence is 15 residues long. V was cut by 0 bases and J by 5 bases, with 13 bases left in between. Germline assignment: CDR1 MNHEY and CDR2 SVGAGI. The CDR3 loop reads CASSYSTVLWTEAFF. The CDR3 nucleotides are TGTGCCAGCAGTTACTCGACGGTTTTGTGGACTGAAGCTTTCTTT.

The rearrangement links TRBV3-1 (or the pseudogene TRBV3-2) to TRBJ1-1; the D is unclear. Per the germline V gene, CDR1 is LGHDT and CDR2 is YNNKEL (reference sequence). CDR3 length: 12 residues. V lost 3 bases and J lost 5, with 7 bases in between. CDR3 residues: CASSQGWTEAFF. In DNA form, the CDR3 reads TGTGCCAGCAGCCAGGGGTGGACTGAAGCTTTCTTT.

The chain employs TRBV7-9 and TRBJ2-1, with a weak D call TRBD1 (6 bases). The ends were cut back, 3 bases at V and 5 bases at J, with 11 bases in the middle. Germline lookup yields CDR1 SEHNR and CDR2 FQNEAQ (reference sequence). This CDR3 comprises 14 residues. CDR3 in amino acids: CASSFYDRNNEQFF. CDR3 in DNA: TGTGCCAGCAGCTTTTATGACAGGAACAATGAGCAGTTCTTC.

V usage is TRBV4-2 and J usage is TRBJ2-3; 7 bases line up with TRBD2. This CDR3 spans 15 amino acids. With 0 bases clipped from V and 6 bases from J, the junction kept 6 bases outside the gene matches. Looked up from germline, CDR1 is LGHNA and CDR2 is YNFKEQ. Here the CDR3 reads CASSQDGHGGDTQYF. CDR3 sequence (DNA): TGTGCCAGCAGCCAAGATGGTCACGGGGGGGATACGCAGTATTTT.

The chain joins TRBV2 to TRBJ2-3; D call uncertain. Germline V gene sequence: CDR1 SNHLY, CDR2 FYNNEI. V was clipped by 3 bases and J by 7 bases, with 8 bases between them. The CDR3 spans 12 residues. CDR3: CASSDRSHTQYF. The DNA of the CDR3 is TGTGCCAGCAGTGACAGGTCACATACGCAGTATTTT.

This rearrangement joins TRBV19 to TRBJ2-5; 7 nucleotides line up with TRBD1. This CDR3 comprises 17 residues. Per the germline V gene, CDR1 is LNHDA and CDR2 is SQIVND (reference sequence). Unmatched junction bases numbered 17, after V lost 5 bases and J lost 5 bases. The CDR3 coding sequence is TGTGCCAGTAGTCCACTGGACAGCAAGACAGGGCCCGAGACCCAGTACTTC. It yields the protein CASSPLDSKTGPETQYF. Complete variable domain (other parts from reference TRBV19 and TRBJ2-5): DGGITQSPKYLFRKEGQNVTLSCEQNLNHDAMYWYRQDPGQGLRLIYYSQIVNDFQKGDIAEGYSVSREKKESFPLTVTSAQKNPTAFYLCASSPLDSKTGPETQYFGPGTRLLVL.

The CDR3 coding sequence is TGTGCCAGCAGCTCACCACGGGTGGGCGAAAATGAAAAACTGTTTTTT. It specifies CASSSPRVGENEKLFF. This chain links TRBV28 with TRBJ1-4; D is unclear. This CDR3 is built from 16 residues. The V and J ends lost 6 bases and 5 bases respectively, with 19 bases between them. The V gene's germline CDR1 is MDHEN and CDR2 SYDVKM.